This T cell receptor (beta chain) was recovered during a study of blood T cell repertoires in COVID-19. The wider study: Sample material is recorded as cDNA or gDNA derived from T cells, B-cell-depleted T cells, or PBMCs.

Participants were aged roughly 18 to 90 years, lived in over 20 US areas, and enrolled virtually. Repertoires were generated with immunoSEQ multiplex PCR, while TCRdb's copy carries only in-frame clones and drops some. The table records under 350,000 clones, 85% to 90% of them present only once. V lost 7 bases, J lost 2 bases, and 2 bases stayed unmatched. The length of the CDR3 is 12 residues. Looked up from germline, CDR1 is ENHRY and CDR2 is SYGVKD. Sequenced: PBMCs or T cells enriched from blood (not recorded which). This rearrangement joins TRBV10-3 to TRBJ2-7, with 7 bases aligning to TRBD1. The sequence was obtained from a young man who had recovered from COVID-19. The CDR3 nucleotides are TGTGCCATCAAAGGGACAGCCTACGAGCAGTACTTC. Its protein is CAIKGTAYEQYF.